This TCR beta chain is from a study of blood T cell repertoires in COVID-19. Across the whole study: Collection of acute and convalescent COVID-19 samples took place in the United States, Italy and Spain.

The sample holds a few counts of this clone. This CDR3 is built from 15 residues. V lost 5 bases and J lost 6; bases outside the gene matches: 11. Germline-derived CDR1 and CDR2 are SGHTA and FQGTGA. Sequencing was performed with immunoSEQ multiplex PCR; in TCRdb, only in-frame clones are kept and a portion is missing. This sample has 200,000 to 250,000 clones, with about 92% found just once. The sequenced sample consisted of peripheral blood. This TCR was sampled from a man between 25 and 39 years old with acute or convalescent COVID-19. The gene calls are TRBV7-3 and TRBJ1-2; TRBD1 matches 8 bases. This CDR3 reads CASSQTGTGWNGYTF. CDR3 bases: TGTGCCAGCAGCCAAACCGGGACAGGTTGGAATGGCTACACCTTC.